One and the same sample provided the 14 T cell receptor beta chains below, sequenced in a study of cytomegalovirus exposure and HLA in healthy donors. The study ran its PCR with 60 Vbeta and 13 Jbeta primers. Clones were read by immunoSEQ multiplex PCR, and TCRdb kept only the in-frame ones, dropping some. This table has 100,000 to 150,000 clones, about a sixth appearing once. Sequenced sample: PBMCs. The receptors come from a female donor in good health and CMV-seropositive.

This clone was detected only a few times. The chain combines TRBV5-6 with TRBJ2-5; maybe TRBD1 (5 bases). This CDR3 has 14 residues. V gave up 0 bases and J gave up 5 bases, with 11 bases separating them. CDR1 is SGHDT, CDR2 YYEEEE, per germline. The CDR3 nucleotides are TGTGCCAGCAGCTTGGGTCAGGGTGTTGAGACCCAGTACTTC. It is translated as CASSLGQGVETQYF.

A few counts support this clone. The rearrangement links TRBV2 to TRBJ2-2; 9 bases fit TRBD2. With V trimmed by 3 bases and J by 6 bases, 8 bases remained unmatched. Germline V lookup: CDR1 SNHLY, CDR2 FYNNEI. CDR3 length: 16 residues. Here the CDR3 reads CASSDLLGLAAGELFF. CDR3 nucleotide sequence: TGTGCCAGCAGTGACCTATTGGGACTAGCAGCCGGGGAGCTGTTTTTT.

The V and J genes are TRBV11-2 and TRBJ1-1, with 8 bases fitting TRBD1. V lost 4 bases, J lost 4 bases, and 5 bases stayed unmatched. The CDR3 length is 14 residues. Germline V gene lookup returns CDR1 SGHAT and CDR2 FQNNGV. Here the CDR3 DNA reads TGTGCCAGCAGCTCTACAGGGGGGGGCACTGAAGCTTTCTTT. It codes for CASSSTGGGTEAFF.

The table lists this clone with a few counts. The rearrangement joins TRBV29-1 to TRBJ1-1, with unresolved D. This CDR3 is built from 13 residues. The ends were cut back, 3 bases at V and 1 base at J, with 9 bases in the middle. Germline loops: CDR1 SQVTM, CDR2 ANQGSEA. DNA of the CDR3: TGCAGCGTTGATTGGAGTGGGAACACTGAAGCTTTCTTT. Residues: CSVDWSGNTEAFF. Using reference TRBV29-1 and TRBJ1-1 for the parts outside the CDR3, the full variable domain is SAVISQKPSRDICQRGTSLTIQCQVDSQVTMMFWYRQQPGQSLTLIATANQGSEATYESGFVIDKFPISRPNLTFSTLTVSNMSPEDSSIYLCSVDWSGNTEAFFGQGTRLTVV.

This rearrangement joins TRBV9 to TRBJ1-6; D perhaps matches TRBD1 (5 bases). Germline values: CDR1 SGDLS, CDR2 YYNGEE. With 4 bases removed from V and 11 bases from J, the gap between germline ends came to 19 bases. The CDR3 runs 15 residues. CDR3 DNA: TGTGCCAGCAGCCCGGCACGTCGTACGGGGGCACCCCTCCACTTT. This gives the protein CASSPARRTGAPLHF.

The table lists this clone with a few counts. V is TRBV30 and J is TRBJ2-7; D perhaps matches TRBD2 (6 bases). Germline assignment: CDR1 GTSNPN and CDR2 SVGIG (reference sequence). V dropped 4 bases and J dropped 5 bases, with 15 bases sitting between them. The CDR3 is 13 residues long. DNA for the CDR3: TGTGCCTGGAATCTGGGAGGAATCGACGAGCAGTACTTC. Translation: CAWNLGGIDEQYF.

The chain is built from TRBV4-1 and TRBJ2-1; tentatively, D is TRBD2 (6 bases). There are 16 residues in the CDR3. Trimming took 2 bases from V and 7 from J, leaving 18 bases between them. The germline gives CDR1 MGHRA, CDR2 YSYEKL. The CDR3 DNA sequence: TGCGCCAGCAGCCAAATGGAGCTAGCGTGGGGGAATGAGCAGTTCTTC. It is translated as CASSQMELAWGNEQFF.

This sequence joins TRBV6-1 and TRBJ1-1; D call uncertain. This CDR3 is built from 13 residues. CDR1 and CDR2 (germline): MNHNS, SASEGT. Trimming pared 6 bases from V and 1 base from J, leaving 9 bases between. CDR3 nucleotides: TGTGCCAGCAGCGGGTGGAAGAACACTGAAGCTTTCTTT. It yields the protein CASSGWKNTEAFF.

The sample holds a few counts of this clone. V and J are TRBV5-1 and TRBJ2-2; 9 bases map to TRBD2. This CDR3 contains 16 residues. With 0 bases clipped from V and 5 bases from J, the junction kept 5 bases outside the gene matches. Germline assignment: CDR1 SGHRS and CDR2 YFSETQ. The CDR3 spells CASSLGSGGVTGELFF. In DNA, the CDR3 is TGCGCCAGCAGCTTGGGTAGCGGGGGAGTTACCGGGGAGCTGTTTTTT.

The chain is built from TRBV29-1 and TRBJ1-1; no clear D gene. The V gene lost 6 bases and the J gene lost 8 bases, with 13 bases spanning the gap. The CDR3 length is 11 residues. Looked up from germline, CDR1 is SQVTM and CDR2 is ANQGSEA. This CDR3 is CSVGGYSEAFF. The CDR3 DNA reads TGCAGCGTCGGCGGGTATTCCGAAGCTTTCTTT.

This clone was picked up a small number of times. The chain is built from TRBV7-8 and TRBJ2-7, with 9 bases fitting TRBD2. V lost 7 bases to trimming and J lost 0 bases; unmatched junction nucleotides: 10. The CDR3 is made up of 16 amino acids. Germline values: CDR1 SGHVS, CDR2 FQNEAQ. CDR3 nucleotides: TGTGCCAGCACCTCACTGACTAGCGGAATCTCCTACGAGCAGTACTTC. Encoded protein: CASTSLTSGISYEQYF.

This clone was counted between two and nine times. This chain uses TRBV19 with TRBJ1-5; D perhaps matches TRBD1 (6 bases). Trimming removed 8 bases from V and 1 base from J, with 9 bases in between. Germline V gene sequence: CDR1 LNHDA, CDR2 SQIVND (reference sequence). The CDR3 loop spans 13 amino acids. The CDR3 DNA reads TGTGCCAGTCACAGGGACAGCAATCAGCCCCAGCATTTT. This codes for CASHRDSNQPQHF.

This clone was observed a few times. V is TRBV6-1 and J is TRBJ2-7, with a tentative D call TRBD1 (6 bases). This CDR3 is built from 17 residues. In germline, CDR1 is MNHNS, CDR2 SASEGT. V was clipped by 2 bases and J by 2 bases, with 19 bases between them. In DNA, the CDR3 is TGTGCCAGCAGTGAATTTGGAAGACCACGGGACACCTACGAGCAGTACTTC. Amino acid sequence: CASSEFGRPRDTYEQYF.

The sample holds a few counts of this clone. One end of the junction fails to match germline, which may point to a read error. J is TRBJ2-5 and V is TRBV30; 7 bases line up with TRBD1. The CDR3 totals 12 residues. Germline CDR1 reads GTSNPN; CDR2 reads SVGIG (reference sequence). In nucleotides, the CDR3 is TGTGCGTGGGTCCGGGACAGAGAGAACCAGTACTTC. Amino acids: CAWVRDRENQYF.